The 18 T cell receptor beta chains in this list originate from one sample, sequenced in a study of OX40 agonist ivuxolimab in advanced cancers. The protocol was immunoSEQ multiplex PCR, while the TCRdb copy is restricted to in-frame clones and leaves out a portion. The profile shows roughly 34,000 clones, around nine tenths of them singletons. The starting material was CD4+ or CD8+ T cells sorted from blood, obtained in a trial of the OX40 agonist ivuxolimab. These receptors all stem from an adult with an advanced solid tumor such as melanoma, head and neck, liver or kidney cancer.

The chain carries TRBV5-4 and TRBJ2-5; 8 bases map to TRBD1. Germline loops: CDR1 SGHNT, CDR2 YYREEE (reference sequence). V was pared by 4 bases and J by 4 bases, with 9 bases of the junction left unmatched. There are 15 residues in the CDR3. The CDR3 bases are TGTGCCAGCAGCCCCAAACAGGGGGTGGGAGAGACCCAGTACTTC. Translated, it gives CASSPKQGVGETQYF.

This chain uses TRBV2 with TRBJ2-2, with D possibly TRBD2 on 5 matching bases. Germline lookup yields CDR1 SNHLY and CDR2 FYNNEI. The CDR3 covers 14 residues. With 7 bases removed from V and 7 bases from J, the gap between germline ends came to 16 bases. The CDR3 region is CASKVRDGGGELFF. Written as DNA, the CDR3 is TGTGCCAGCAAGGTTAGGGATGGAGGCGGGGAGCTGTTTTTT.

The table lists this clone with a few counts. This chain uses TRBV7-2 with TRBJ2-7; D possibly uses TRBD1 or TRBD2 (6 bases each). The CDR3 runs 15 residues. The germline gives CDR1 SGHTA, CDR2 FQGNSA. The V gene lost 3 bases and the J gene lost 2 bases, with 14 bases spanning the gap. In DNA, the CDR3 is TGTGCCAGCAGCTTGTTCGGGGGCCTAACCTACGAGCAGTACTTC. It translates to CASSLFGGLTYEQYF.

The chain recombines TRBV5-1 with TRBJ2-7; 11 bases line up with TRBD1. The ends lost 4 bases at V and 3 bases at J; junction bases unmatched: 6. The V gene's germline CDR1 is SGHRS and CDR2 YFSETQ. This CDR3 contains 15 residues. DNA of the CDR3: TGCGCCAGCAGCCAGGAGGGGACAGGGGGCTACGAGCAGTACTTC. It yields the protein CASSQEGTGGYEQYF.

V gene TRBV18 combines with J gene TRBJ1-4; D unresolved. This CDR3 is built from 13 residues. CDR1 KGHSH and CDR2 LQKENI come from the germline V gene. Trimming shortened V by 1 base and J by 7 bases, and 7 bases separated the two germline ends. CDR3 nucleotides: TGTGCCAGCTCACCACTTGACACTGAAAAACTGTTTTTT. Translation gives CASSPLDTEKLFF.

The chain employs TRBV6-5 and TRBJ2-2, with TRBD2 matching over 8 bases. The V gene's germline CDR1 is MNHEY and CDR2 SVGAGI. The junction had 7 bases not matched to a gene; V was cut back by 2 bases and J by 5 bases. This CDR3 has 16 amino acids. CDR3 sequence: CASSYEAGDMTGELFF. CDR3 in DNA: TGTGCCAGCAGTTACGAAGCGGGAGATATGACCGGGGAGCTGTTTTTT.

The CDR3 loop reads CASSLVGGSYEQYF. The CDR3 nucleotides are TGCGCCAGCAGCTTGGTTGGTGGTTCCTACGAGCAGTACTTC. The rearrangement links TRBV5-1 to TRBJ2-7; D not certain. The CDR3 runs 14 residues. Germline values: CDR1 SGHRS, CDR2 YFSETQ. The ends were cut back, 0 bases at V and 1 base at J, with 8 bases in the middle.

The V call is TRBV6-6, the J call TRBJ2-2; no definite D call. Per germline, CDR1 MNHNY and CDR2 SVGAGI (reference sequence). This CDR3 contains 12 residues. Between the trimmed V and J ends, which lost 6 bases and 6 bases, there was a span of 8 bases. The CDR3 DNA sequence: TGTGCCAGCAGCTTCCGGTCCGGGGAGCTGTTTTTT. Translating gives CASSFRSGELFF.

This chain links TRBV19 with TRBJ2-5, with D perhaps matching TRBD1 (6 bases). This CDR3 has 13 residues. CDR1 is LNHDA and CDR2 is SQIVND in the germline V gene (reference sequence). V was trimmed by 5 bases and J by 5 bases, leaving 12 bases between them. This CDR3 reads CASSLRGYETQYF. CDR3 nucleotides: TGTGCCAGTAGTCTCAGGGGTTACGAGACCCAGTACTTC.

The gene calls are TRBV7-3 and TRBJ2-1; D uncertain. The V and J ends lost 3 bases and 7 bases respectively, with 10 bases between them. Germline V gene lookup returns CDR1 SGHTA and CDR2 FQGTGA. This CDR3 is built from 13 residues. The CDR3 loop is CASSFIPENEQFF. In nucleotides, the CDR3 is TGTGCCAGCAGCTTCATCCCAGAGAATGAGCAGTTCTTC.

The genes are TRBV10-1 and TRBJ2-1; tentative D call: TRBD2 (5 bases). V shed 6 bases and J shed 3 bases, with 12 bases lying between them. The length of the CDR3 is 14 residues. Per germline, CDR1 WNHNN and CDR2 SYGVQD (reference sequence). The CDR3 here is CASRSGEGYNEQFF. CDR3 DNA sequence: TGCGCCAGCAGGTCCGGCGAGGGCTACAATGAGCAGTTCTTC.

As DNA, the CDR3 is TGTGCCAGCAGTTACTCGAGACGGGGGGACTATGGCTACACCTTC. This codes for CASSYSRRGDYGYTF. V gene TRBV6-5 combines with J gene TRBJ1-2, with a weak D call TRBD1 (5 bases). The CDR3 covers 15 residues. Germline V gene lookup returns CDR1 MNHEY and CDR2 SVGAGI. Trimming pared 0 bases from V and 3 bases from J, leaving 11 bases between.

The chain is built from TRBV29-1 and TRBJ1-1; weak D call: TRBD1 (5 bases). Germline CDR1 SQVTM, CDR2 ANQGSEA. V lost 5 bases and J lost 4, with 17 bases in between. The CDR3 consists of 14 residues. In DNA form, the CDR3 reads TGCAGCGTTAAGCGGGGTCGACAGATCACTGAAGCTTTCTTT. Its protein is CSVKRGRQITEAFF.

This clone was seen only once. CDR3 loop: CASSAGLAGGSYEQYF. The CDR3 DNA sequence: TGTGCCAGTAGTGCGGGACTAGCGGGAGGCTCCTACGAGCAGTACTTC. This chain connects TRBV19 to TRBJ2-7, with 15 positions matching TRBD2. Germline CDR1 reads LNHDA; CDR2 reads SQIVND (reference sequence). The junction had 2 bases not matched to a gene; V was cut back by 5 bases and J by 0 bases. CDR3 length: 16 residues.

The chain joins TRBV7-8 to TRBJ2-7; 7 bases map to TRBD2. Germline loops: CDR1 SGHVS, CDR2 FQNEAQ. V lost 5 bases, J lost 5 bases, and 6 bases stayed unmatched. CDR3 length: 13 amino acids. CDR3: CASSLPGGHEQYF. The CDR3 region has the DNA TGTGCCAGCAGCCTCCCGGGGGGACACGAGCAGTACTTC. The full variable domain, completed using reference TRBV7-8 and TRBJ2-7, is GAGVSQSPRYKVAKRGQDVALRCDPISGHVSLFWYQQALGQGPEFLTYFQNEAQLDKSGLPSDRFFAERPEGSVSTLKIQRTQQEDSAVYLCASSLPGGHEQYFGPGTRLTVT.

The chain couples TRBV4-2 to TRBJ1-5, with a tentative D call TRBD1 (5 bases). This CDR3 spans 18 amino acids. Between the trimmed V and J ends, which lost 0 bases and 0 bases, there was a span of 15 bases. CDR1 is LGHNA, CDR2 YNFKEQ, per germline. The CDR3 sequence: CASSQDPPGRFSNQPQHF. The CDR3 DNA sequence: TGTGCCAGCAGCCAAGATCCCCCGGGACGGTTTAGCAATCAGCCCCAGCATTTT.

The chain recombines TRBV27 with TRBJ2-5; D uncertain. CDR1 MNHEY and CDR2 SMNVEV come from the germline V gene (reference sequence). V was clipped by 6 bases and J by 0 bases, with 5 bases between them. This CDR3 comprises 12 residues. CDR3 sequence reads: CASRRYQETQYF. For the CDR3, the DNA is TGTGCCAGCAGACGGTACCAAGAGACCCAGTACTTC.

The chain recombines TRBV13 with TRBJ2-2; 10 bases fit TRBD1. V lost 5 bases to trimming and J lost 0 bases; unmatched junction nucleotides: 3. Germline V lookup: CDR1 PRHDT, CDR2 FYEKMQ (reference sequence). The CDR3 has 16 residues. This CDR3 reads CASSHGQGANTGELFF. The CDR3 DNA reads TGTGCCAGCAGCCACGGACAGGGGGCGAACACCGGGGAGCTGTTTTTT. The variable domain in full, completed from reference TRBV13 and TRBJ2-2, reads AAGVIQSPRHLIKEKRETATLKCYPIPRHDTVYWYQQGPGQDPQFLISFYEKMQSDKGSIPDRFSAQQFSDYHSELNMSSLELGDSALYFCASSHGQGANTGELFFGEGSRLTVL.